The TCR beta chain under discussion was sequenced for a study of graft-versus-host responses after intestinal transplantation. With respect to this clone: Its antigen is undetermined.

Per the germline V gene, CDR1 is SGDLS and CDR2 is YYNGEE. The CDR3 consists of 15 residues. The V and J ends lost 4 bases and 2 bases, in that order; junction bases with no gene match: 3. Clones were sequenced by immunoSEQ multiplex PCR, and TCRdb holds only the in-frame ones, with some missing. The data contain approximately 82,000 clones, around 91% of them singletons. The input for sequencing was unstimulated CD4+ T cells sorted from spleen or lymph node cells, taken before intestinal transplant. The TCR sequence derives from a human donor who received an intestinal transplant. This chain links TRBV9 with TRBJ2-1; 10 bases match TRBD2. CDR3 in amino acids: CASSPSGGAYNEQFF. Written as DNA, the CDR3 is TGTGCCAGCAGCCCCAGCGGGGGGGCCTACAATGAGCAGTTCTTC.